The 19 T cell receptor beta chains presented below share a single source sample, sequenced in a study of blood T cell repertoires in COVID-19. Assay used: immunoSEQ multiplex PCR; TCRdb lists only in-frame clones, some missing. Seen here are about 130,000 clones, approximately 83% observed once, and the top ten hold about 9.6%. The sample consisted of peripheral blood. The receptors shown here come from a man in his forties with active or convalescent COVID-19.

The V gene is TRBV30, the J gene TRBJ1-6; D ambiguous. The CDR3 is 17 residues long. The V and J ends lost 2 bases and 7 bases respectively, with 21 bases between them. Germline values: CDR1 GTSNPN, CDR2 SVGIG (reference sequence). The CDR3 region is CAWSRGRGLQHNSPLHF. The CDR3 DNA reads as TGTGCCTGGAGTCGCGGTAGAGGGCTTCAACACAATTCACCCCTCCACTTT.

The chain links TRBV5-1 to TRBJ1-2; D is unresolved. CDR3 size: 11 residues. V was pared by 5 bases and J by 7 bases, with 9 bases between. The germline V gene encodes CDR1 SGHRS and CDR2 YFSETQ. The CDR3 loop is CASREAGGYTF. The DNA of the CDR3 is TGCGCCAGCAGGGAGGCGGGTGGCTACACCTTC.

CDR3 coding DNA: TGTGCCAGCAGGAAAAGCGGGGGGGTGTCTTACGAGCAGTACTTC. Translating gives CASRKSGGVSYEQYF. The chain uses TRBV6-5 and TRBJ2-7, with 10 bases identical to TRBD2. The CDR3 has 15 amino acids. V lost 6 bases, J lost 4 bases, and 9 bases stayed unmatched. Germline loops: CDR1 MNHEY, CDR2 SVGAGI.

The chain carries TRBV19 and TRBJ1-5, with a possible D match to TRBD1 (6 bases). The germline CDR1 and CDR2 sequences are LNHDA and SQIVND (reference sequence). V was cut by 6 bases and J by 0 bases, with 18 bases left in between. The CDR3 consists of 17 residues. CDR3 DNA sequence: TGTGCCAGTAGATCCGACCGGGACATCTCTAGCAATCAGCCCCAGCATTTT. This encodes CASRSDRDISSNQPQHF.

Here the CDR3 reads CASSEAGANYGYTF. CDR3 DNA: TGTGCCAGCAGTGAAGCCGGGGCTAACTATGGCTACACCTTC. The rearrangement uses TRBV6-1 and TRBJ1-2; D is uncertain. Germline V gene data show CDR1 as MNHNS and CDR2 as SASEGT. Trimming cost V 0 bases and J 0 bases, with 5 bases left between them. The CDR3 has 14 residues.

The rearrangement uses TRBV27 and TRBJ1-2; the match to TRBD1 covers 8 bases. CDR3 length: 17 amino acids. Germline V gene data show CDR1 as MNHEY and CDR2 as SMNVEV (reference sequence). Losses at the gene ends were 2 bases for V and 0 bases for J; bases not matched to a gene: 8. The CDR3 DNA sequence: TGTGCCAGCAGTTTAGCGGCAGGGGGCCCAGCTAACTATGGCTACACCTTC. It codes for CASSLAAGGPANYGYTF.

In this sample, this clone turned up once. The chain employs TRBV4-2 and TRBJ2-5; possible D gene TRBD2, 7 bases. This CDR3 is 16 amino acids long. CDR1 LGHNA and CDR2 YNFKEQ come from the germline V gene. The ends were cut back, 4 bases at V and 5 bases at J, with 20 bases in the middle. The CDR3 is CASSLLGGGGGETQYF. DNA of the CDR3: TGTGCCAGCAGCCTATTAGGAGGGGGGGGCGGTGAGACCCAGTACTTC.

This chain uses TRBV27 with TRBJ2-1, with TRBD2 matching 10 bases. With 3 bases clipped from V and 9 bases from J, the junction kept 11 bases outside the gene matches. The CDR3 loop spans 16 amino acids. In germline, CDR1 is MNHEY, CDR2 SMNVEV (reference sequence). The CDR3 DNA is TGTGCCAGCAGTTTTCCACGGGAAGCTAGCGGGGGTGAGCAGTTCTTC. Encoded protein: CASSFPREASGGEQFF.

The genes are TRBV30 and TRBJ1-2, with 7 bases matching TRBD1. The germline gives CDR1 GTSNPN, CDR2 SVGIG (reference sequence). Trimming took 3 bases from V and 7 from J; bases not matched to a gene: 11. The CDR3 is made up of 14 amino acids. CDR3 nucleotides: TGTGCCTGGAGCCAAAGGGGGACAGATGGTGGCTACACCTTC. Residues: CAWSQRGTDGGYTF.

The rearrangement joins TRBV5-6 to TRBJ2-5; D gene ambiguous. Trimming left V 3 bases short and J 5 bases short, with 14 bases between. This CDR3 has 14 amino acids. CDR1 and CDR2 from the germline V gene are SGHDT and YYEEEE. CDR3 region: CASSYYANAETQYF. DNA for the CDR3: TGTGCCAGCAGCTACTATGCTAACGCGGAGACCCAGTACTTC. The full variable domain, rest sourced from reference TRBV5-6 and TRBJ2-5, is DAGVTQSPTHLIKTRGQQVTLRCSPKSGHDTVSWYQQALGQGPQFIFQYYEEEERQRGNFPDRFSGHQFPNYSSELNVNALLLGDSALYLCASSYYANAETQYFGPGTRLLVL.

The CDR3 DNA sequence: TGTGCCAGTAACCCTCTGGGGAACAGGGGTCTTCAACCCAAAAACATTCAGTACTTC. Translating gives CASNPLGNRGLQPKNIQYF. The rearrangement joins TRBV19 to TRBJ2-4; TRBD1 matches 7 bases. Germline CDR1 and CDR2: LNHDA and SQIVND (reference sequence). The CDR3 loop spans 19 amino acids. Trimming removed 7 bases from V and 2 bases from J; junction bases left unmatched: 20.

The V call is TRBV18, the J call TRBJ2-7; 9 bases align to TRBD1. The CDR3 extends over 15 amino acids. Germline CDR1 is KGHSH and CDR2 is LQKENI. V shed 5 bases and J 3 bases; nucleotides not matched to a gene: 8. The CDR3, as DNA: TGTGCCAGCTCATCCGGACAGGGGAAGAACTACGAGCAGTACTTC. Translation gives CASSSGQGKNYEQYF.

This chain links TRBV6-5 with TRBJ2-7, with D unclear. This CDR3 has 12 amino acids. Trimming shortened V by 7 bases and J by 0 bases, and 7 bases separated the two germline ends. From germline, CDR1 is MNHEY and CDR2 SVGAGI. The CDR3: CASTVSSYEQYF. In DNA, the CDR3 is TGTGCCAGCACCGTGAGCTCCTACGAGCAGTACTTC.

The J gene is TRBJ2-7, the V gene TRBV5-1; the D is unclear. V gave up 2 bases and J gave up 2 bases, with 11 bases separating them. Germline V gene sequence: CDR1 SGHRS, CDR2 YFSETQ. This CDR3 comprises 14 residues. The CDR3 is CASSLLLEPYEQYF. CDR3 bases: TGCGCCAGCAGCTTATTACTCGAACCCTACGAGCAGTACTTC.

The CDR3 protein is CASSLAGISPLHF. CDR3 coding DNA: TGTGCCAGCAGCTTAGCCGGGATTTCACCCCTCCACTTT. The chain combines TRBV7-2 with TRBJ1-6; D is ambiguous. Germline assignment: CDR1 SGHTA and CDR2 FQGNSA. This CDR3 has 13 amino acids. Trimming shortened V by 0 bases and J by 9 bases, and 6 bases separated the two germline ends.

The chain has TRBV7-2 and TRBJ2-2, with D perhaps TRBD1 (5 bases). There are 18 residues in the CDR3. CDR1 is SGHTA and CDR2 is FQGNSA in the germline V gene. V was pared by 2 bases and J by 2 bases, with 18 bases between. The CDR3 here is CASSLIGQGLLNTGELFF. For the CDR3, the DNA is TGTGCCAGCAGCTTAATCGGCCAGGGATTACTCAACACCGGGGAGCTGTTTTTT.

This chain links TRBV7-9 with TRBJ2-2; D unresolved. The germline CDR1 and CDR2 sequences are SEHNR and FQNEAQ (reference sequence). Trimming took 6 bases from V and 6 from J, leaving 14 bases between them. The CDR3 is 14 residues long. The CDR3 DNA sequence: TGTGCCAGCAGTAACAGTTACGACGCCGGGGAGCTGTTTTTT. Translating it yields CASSNSYDAGELFF.

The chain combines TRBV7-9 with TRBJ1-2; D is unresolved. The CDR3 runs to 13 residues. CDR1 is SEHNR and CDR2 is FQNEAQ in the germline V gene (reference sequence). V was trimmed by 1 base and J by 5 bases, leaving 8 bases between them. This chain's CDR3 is CASSLEQQYGYTF. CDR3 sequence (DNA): TGTGCCAGCAGCTTAGAACAGCAGTATGGCTACACCTTC.

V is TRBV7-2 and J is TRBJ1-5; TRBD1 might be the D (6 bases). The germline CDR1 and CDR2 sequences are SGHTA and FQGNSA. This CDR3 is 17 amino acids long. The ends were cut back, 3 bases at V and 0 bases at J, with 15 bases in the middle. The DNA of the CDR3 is TGTGCCAGCAGCTTGGGGAGGGGGGCAGCTAGCAATCAGCCCCAGCATTTT. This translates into CASSLGRGAASNQPQHF.